This T cell receptor beta chain was sequenced for a study of T cells in Graves' hyperthyroidism and ophthalmopathy. Regions amplified from RNA transcripts were the TCR beta CDR3 regions. A first-round RT-PCR of the TCR CDR3 used the HTBI primer set. TCRdb processed the multiplex PCR reads anew with MiXCR; each CDR3 protein has one entry. In the table there are about 640,000 distinct CDR3 sequences, roughly 20% of which are singletons. This clonotype was recorded a few times. This CDR3 contains 14 residues. V was shortened by 6 bases and J by 5 bases, with 13 bases between the two germline ends. Per germline, CDR1 SNHLY and CDR2 FYNNEI.

The V and J genes are TRBV2 and TRBJ1-4; maybe TRBD1 (5 bases). The material sequenced was blood. This TCR was sampled from a man aged 25 to 40 with Graves' ophthalmopathy. Written as DNA, the CDR3 is TGTGCCAGCAGCCTCGGGACGCGAAATGAAAAACTGTTTTTT. Amino acids: CASSLGTRNEKLFF.